The rows below give T cell receptor beta chains drawn from one sample of a study of shared T cell receptors in the human thymus. Repertoires were generated with immunoSEQ multiplex PCR, while TCRdb's copy carries only in-frame clones and drops some. The sample consists of 640,000 or so clones, around 87% of them appearing once. The same data also went into a second study, on human thymus T cells.

The sequencing sample was made of thymocytes. These receptors all stem from a boy in the first two years of life with a congenital heart defect. CDR3s include the opening cysteine and the closing phenylalanine or tryptophan. The order of the fields is J gene, V gene, D gene, clone size, CDR3 DNA, CDR3 protein. A D gene is named only where the DNA matches it firmly. Not every row has a clone size; where given, it reads once, few, many or a size class.

J: TRBJ1-6
V: TRBV5-6
D: NA
size: NA
DNA: TGTGCCAGCAGCTTGGACCGTTTGGAGGGCGACAAACGGAATTCACCCCTCCACTTT
CDR3: CASSLDRLEGDKRNSPLHF

J: TRBJ1-3
V: TRBV7-6
D: NA
size: NA
DNA: TGTGCCAGCAGCCGGGAGAGCTCTGGAAACACCATATATTTT
CDR3: CASSRESSGNTIYF

J: TRBJ2-1
V: TRBV5-1
D: TRBD1
size: NA
DNA: TGCGCCAGCAGCACGGGACAGCCGAATGAGCAGTTCTTC
CDR3: CASSTGQPNEQFF

J: TRBJ1-4
V: TRBV19
D: NA
size: NA
DNA: TGTGCCAGTATGCGGGGGCGGGGATCTAATGAAAAACTGTTTTTT
CDR3: CASMRGRGSNEKLFF

J: TRBJ2-3
V: TRBV5-1
D: TRBD2
size: NA
DNA: TGCGCCAGCAGCTTGGAGGGGACTAGCGAGGATACGCAGTATTTT
CDR3: CASSLEGTSEDTQYF

J: TRBJ1-1
V: TRBV6-6
D: NA
size: few
DNA: TGTGCCAGCAGTTACTCAGGTAGGGGGACGACTGAAGCTTTCTTT
CDR3: CASSYSGRGTTEAFF

J: TRBJ2-7
V: TRBV10-3
D: TRBD2
size: once
DNA: TGTGCCATCAGTGATACCGGACTAGCGGGAATCTACGAGCAGTACTTC
CDR3: CAISDTGLAGIYEQYF

J: TRBJ1-2
V: TRBV5-6
D: NA
size: NA
DNA: TGTGCCAGCAGCTTGGACAGGCAGCCGTATGGCTACACCTTC
CDR3: CASSLDRQPYGYTF

J: TRBJ2-5
V: TRBV5-8
D: NA
size: NA
DNA: TGTGCCAGCCTCCGTTTTCTAGAGACCCAGTACTTC
CDR3: CASLRFLETQYF

J: TRBJ2-2
V: TRBV7-9
D: NA
size: NA
DNA: TGTGCCAGCAGCTTATCACCAGGGGCCGGGGAGCTGTTTTTT
CDR3: CASSLSPGAGELFF

J: TRBJ2-3
V: TRBV11-2
D: TRBD2
size: NA
DNA: TGTGCCAGCAGCCAGTGTTGGACTAGCGGCACAGATACGCAGTATTTT
CDR3: CASSQCWTSGTDTQYF

J: TRBJ1-3
V: TRBV7-3
D: NA
size: NA
DNA: TGTGCCAGCAGCTTATCAGGAGGTGGAAACACCATATATTTT
CDR3: CASSLSGGGNTIYF

J: TRBJ1-1
V: TRBV4-1
D: TRBD1
size: NA
DNA: TGCGCCAGCAGCCAAGAAAAGACAGGGACGGCTACTTACACTGAAGCTTTCTTT
CDR3: CASSQEKTGTATYTEAFF

J: TRBJ2-2
V: TRBV4-3
D: TRBD1
size: NA
DNA: TGCGCCAGCAGCCAAGATAGGACAGGTGGATTTTGGAACACCGGGGAGCTGTTTTTT
CDR3: CASSQDRTGGFWNTGELFF

J: TRBJ2-7
V: TRBV28
D: TRBD2
size: NA
DNA: TGTGCCAGCAGTTTATCCGGTGATAGCGGGAGCAAGGGCGAGCAGTACTTC
CDR3: CASSLSGDSGSKGEQYF

J: TRBJ2-7
V: TRBV6-5
D: NA
size: NA
DNA: TGTGCCAGCACTCGACCAGACAATCGCTACGAGCAGTACTTC
CDR3: CASTRPDNRYEQYF

J: TRBJ2-7
V: TRBV5-1
D: TRBD2
size: few
DNA: TGCGCCAGCCGGGGGGGGGTCTCCTACGAGCAGTACTTC
CDR3: CASRGGVSYEQYF

J: TRBJ1-6
V: TRBV2
D: NA
size: NA
DNA: TGTGCCAGCAGCAGGGTGGGGCAGGATAATTCACCCCTCCACTTT
CDR3: CASSRVGQDNSPLHF

J: TRBJ2-7
V: TRBV13
D: NA
size: NA
DNA: TGTGCCAGCAGCCTTAGAAAAGACCGGGACATGCTAGGTCTGAGCTCCTACGAGCAGTACTTC
CDR3: CASSLRKDRDMLGLSSYEQYF

J: TRBJ2-5
V: TRBV7-2
D: TRBD2
size: NA
DNA: TGTGCCAGCAGCTTAGGTGGCGGGGGGGCCCCCATGGAGACCCAGTACTTC
CDR3: CASSLGGGGAPMETQYF

J: TRBJ2-7
V: TRBV29-1
D: TRBD2
size: NA
DNA: TGCAGCGTGGCGGGTTCGGGAGGGCCTAACAGCGACGAGCAGTACTTC
CDR3: CSVAGSGGPNSDEQYF

J: TRBJ1-1
V: TRBV5-1
D: TRBD1
size: NA
DNA: TGCGCCAGCAGCTTGGAGACAGGGTCAACTGAAGCTTTCTTT
CDR3: CASSLETGSTEAFF

J: TRBJ2-1
V: TRBV27
D: TRBD2
size: NA
DNA: TGTGCCAGCAGTTTGGGACTAGCGGGAGGGGACAATGAGCAGTTCTTC
CDR3: CASSLGLAGGDNEQFF

J: TRBJ2-7
V: TRBV7-9
D: NA
size: NA
DNA: TGTGCCAGCAGCGACCGGACAGCGACGGCGATCTACGAGCAGTACTTC
CDR3: CASSDRTATAIYEQYF

J: TRBJ1-1
V: TRBV6-5
D: NA
size: NA
DNA: TGTGCCAGCAGTTACATCGACAGGATTAGTGAAGCTTTCTTT
CDR3: CASSYIDRISEAFF

J: TRBJ1-2
V: TRBV19
D: NA
size: NA
DNA: TGTGCCAGTAGAACCTCGGGTCGGGACTATGGCTACACCTTC
CDR3: CASRTSGRDYGYTF

J: TRBJ1-5
V: TRBV5-8
D: NA
size: NA
DNA: TGTGCCAGCAGCCCCGGGGGAACCTCCTGGATTAGCAATCAGCCCCAGCATTTT
CDR3: CASSPGGTSWISNQPQHF

J: TRBJ2-7
V: TRBV9
D: TRBD2
size: once
DNA: TGTGCCAGCAGGGGCGGGAGTAAAATCCCCTACGAGCAGTACTTC
CDR3: CASRGGSKIPYEQYF

J: TRBJ2-7
V: TRBV27
D: NA
size: NA
DNA: TGTGCCAGCAGTTTTTATAGACTAGACGAAAGGCAGTACTTC
CDR3: CASSFYRLDERQYF

J: TRBJ2-2
V: TRBV4-3
D: NA
size: once
DNA: TGCGCCAGCAGCCAAGAGGAGGTCCTAGCGACGAACACCGGGGAGCTGTTTTTT
CDR3: CASSQEEVLATNTGELFF

J: TRBJ1-1
V: TRBV18
D: TRBD1
size: NA
DNA: TGTGCCAGCTCACCACCCCTTCCGGGACAGGGAATCGTAGACACTGAAGCTTTCTTT
CDR3: CASSPPLPGQGIVDTEAFF

J: TRBJ1-2
V: TRBV5-1
D: NA
size: NA
DNA: TGCGCCAGCAGCTCACACAGGGCCCTCAACTATGGCTACACCTTC
CDR3: CASSSHRALNYGYTF

J: TRBJ2-1
V: TRBV9
D: TRBD2
size: NA
DNA: TGTGCCAGCAGCGTCAGCGGGAGGGCCGAACAGTTCTTC
CDR3: CASSVSGRAEQFF

J: TRBJ2-1
V: TRBV4-2
D: NA
size: NA
DNA: TGTGCCAGCAGCCAAGAGGCGGAACAGGTTAGGCCCCACAATGAGCAGTTCTTC
CDR3: CASSQEAEQVRPHNEQFF

J: TRBJ2-1
V: TRBV28
D: NA
size: once
DNA: NA
CDR3: CASSSSGVVLYNEQFF

J: TRBJ2-3
V: TRBV5-4
D: TRBD1
size: NA
DNA: TGTGCCAGCAGCCTAGGTCCGGACAGGCCTAGCACAGATACGCAGTATTTT
CDR3: CASSLGPDRPSTDTQYF

J: TRBJ2-5
V: TRBV9
D: TRBD1
size: NA
DNA: TGTGCCAGCAGCTGTACAGGGGACGAGACCCAGTACTTC
CDR3: CASSCTGDETQYF

J: TRBJ1-1
V: TRBV4-2
D: TRBD1
size: NA
DNA: TGTGCCAGCAGCCCGCAGGGGGTCGGAACTGAAGCTTTCTTT
CDR3: CASSPQGVGTEAFF

J: TRBJ2-7
V: TRBV7-2
D: NA
size: NA
DNA: TGTGCCAGCAGCTTATACAGCTTCTACGAGCAGTACTTC
CDR3: CASSLYSFYEQYF

J: TRBJ2-5
V: TRBV11-2
D: TRBD2
size: NA
DNA: TGTGCCAGCAGCTTACATGGCGGGAGAATCCAAGAGACCCAGTACTTC
CDR3: CASSLHGGRIQETQYF

J: TRBJ2-3
V: TRBV4-3
D: TRBD2
size: NA
DNA: TGCGCCAGCAGCCCGAGTATAGCGGGGGACACCACAGATACGCAGTATTTT
CDR3: CASSPSIAGDTTDTQYF

J: TRBJ1-2
V: TRBV18
D: TRBD1
size: NA
DNA: TGTGCCAGCTCACTACAGGGGGAACGCAACTATGGCTACACCTTC
CDR3: CASSLQGERNYGYTF

J: TRBJ2-5
V: TRBV9
D: NA
size: NA
DNA: TGTGCCAGCAGCGTAGGAAGGGAGGAGACCCAGTACTTC
CDR3: CASSVGREETQYF

J: TRBJ2-7
V: TRBV29-1
D: NA
size: NA
DNA: TGCAGCGTGCCCGGGACATACTACGAGCAGTACTTC
CDR3: CSVPGTYYEQYF

J: TRBJ2-7
V: TRBV6-6
D: NA
size: NA
DNA: TGTGCCAGCAGAAACATATCCCAACAGGGCTCCTACGAGCAGTACTTC
CDR3: CASRNISQQGSYEQYF

J: TRBJ2-7
V: TRBV6-5
D: NA
size: NA
DNA: TGTGCCAGCAGCCCACTAGCATCCTACGAGCAGTACTTC
CDR3: CASSPLASYEQYF

J: TRBJ2-2
V: TRBV5-4
D: NA
size: NA
DNA: TGTGCCAGCAGCTTTTCCCTAGCCGACACCGGGGAGCTGTTTTTT
CDR3: CASSFSLADTGELFF

J: TRBJ2-7
V: TRBV19
D: TRBD2
size: few
DNA: TGTGCCAGTAGTTATCTAGCGGGAGGGGGGAGCTCCTACGAGCAGTACTTC
CDR3: CASSYLAGGGSSYEQYF

J: TRBJ2-1
V: TRBV18
D: NA
size: once
DNA: TGTGCCAGCTCACCAGTCAGGGACTCCCCCTACAATGAGCAGTTCTTC
CDR3: CASSPVRDSPYNEQFF

J: TRBJ2-2
V: TRBV5-1
D: TRBD1
size: NA
DNA: TGCGCCAGCAGCTTGCAGGGGGTCTCGAACACCGGGGAGCTGTTTTTT
CDR3: CASSLQGVSNTGELFF